This record looks at one T cell receptor (beta chain) sequence and its context. The record originates from a study of blood T cell repertoires in COVID-19. Looking at the study overall: The samples span acute and convalescent COVID-19 from the United States, Italy and Spain.

Generated by immunoSEQ multiplex PCR, the TCRdb table keeps only in-frame clones and is missing some. The table lists a few hundred thousand clones, more than 75% of them singletons. Source material: peripheral blood. The receptor's source is a man aged 60-69 years who had recovered from COVID-19.

CDR3 region: CSAQGTGELFF. The CDR3 bases are TGCAGTGCCCAGGGCACCGGGGAGCTGTTTTTT. This chain links TRBV20-1 with TRBJ2-2; possibly TRBD1 for D (5 bases). The germline V gene has CDR1 DFQATT and CDR2 SNEGSKA (reference sequence). The CDR3 covers 11 residues. V was pared by 6 bases and J by 4 bases, with 6 bases between.